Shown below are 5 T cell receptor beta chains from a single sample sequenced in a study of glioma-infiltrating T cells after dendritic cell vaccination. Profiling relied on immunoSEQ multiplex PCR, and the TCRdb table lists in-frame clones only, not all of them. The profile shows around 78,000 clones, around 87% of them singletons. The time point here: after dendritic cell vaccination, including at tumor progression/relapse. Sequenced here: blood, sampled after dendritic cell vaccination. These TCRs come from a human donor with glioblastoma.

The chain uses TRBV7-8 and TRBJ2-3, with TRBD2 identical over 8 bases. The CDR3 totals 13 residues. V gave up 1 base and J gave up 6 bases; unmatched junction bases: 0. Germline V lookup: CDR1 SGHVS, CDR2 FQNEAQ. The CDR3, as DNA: TGTGCCAGCAGCTTAGGGACTAGCGATACGCAGTATTTT. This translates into CASSLGTSDTQYF.

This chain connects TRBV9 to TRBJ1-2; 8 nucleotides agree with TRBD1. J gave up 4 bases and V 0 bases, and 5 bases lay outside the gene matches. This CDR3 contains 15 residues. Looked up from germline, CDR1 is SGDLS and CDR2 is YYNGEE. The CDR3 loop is CASSVVDRGSYGYTF. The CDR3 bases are TGTGCCAGCAGCGTAGTCGACAGGGGTTCCTATGGCTACACCTTC. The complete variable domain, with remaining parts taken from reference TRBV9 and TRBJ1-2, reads DSGVTQTPKHLITATGQRVTLRCSPRSGDLSVYWYQQSLDQGLQFLIQYYNGEERAKGNILERFSAQQFPDLHSELNLSSLELGDSALYFCASSVVDRGSYGYTFGSGTRLTVV.

Written as DNA, the CDR3 is TGTGCCAGCACCAAGACTAGCGGGCAACCCTACGAGCAGTACTTC. Its protein product is CASTKTSGQPYEQYF. This chain connects TRBV21-1 to TRBJ2-5; TRBD2 is the table's D call and was not checked against the DNA. The J call may be mistaken, given a closer DNA end match to TRBJ2-7. TRBV21-1 is a pseudogene segment. This CDR3 is 15 amino acids long.

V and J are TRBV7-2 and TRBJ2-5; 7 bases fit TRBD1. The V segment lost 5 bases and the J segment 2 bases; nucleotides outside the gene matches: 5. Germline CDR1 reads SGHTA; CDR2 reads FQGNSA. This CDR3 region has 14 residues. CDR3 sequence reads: CASSLYRGQETQYF. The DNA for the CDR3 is TGTGCCAGCAGCCTTTACAGGGGACAAGAGACCCAGTACTTC.

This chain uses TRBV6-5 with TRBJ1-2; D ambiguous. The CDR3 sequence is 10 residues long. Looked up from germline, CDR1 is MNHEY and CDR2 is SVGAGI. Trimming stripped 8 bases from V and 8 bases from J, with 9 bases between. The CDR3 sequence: CASGRRGYTF. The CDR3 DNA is TGTGCCAGCGGAAGGAGGGGCTACACCTTC.